This T cell receptor beta chain was retrieved from a study of CD8+CD57+ T cells in acquired aplastic anemia. The overall study: Isolated CD4+ and CD8+ cells, once sorted, yielded DNA averaging roughly 3.2 ug. Study-wide points: Almost 30 shared CD8+ CDR3s appeared highly expressed within patients' immunodominant clones. With respect to CD8+ Simpson's diversity, patients and controls did not differ significantly.

Patients chosen for sequencing had CD8+CD57+ cells that had expanded, as shown by flow cytometry. At the time of blood sampling, patients had not yet received any therapy. Worth noting for this clonotype: The antigen remains unidentified.

Genomic DNA was employed as the template in profiling TCR beta VDJ and CDR3. TCRdb itself ran the reads through MiXCR, one entry per CDR3 protein. The data show about 150,000 distinct CDR3 sequences, approximately 52% seen once. The CDR3 is made up of 16 amino acids. V gave up 5 bases and J gave up 5 bases; unmatched junction bases: 8. This TCR was sampled from a human donor with aplastic anemia. The rearrangement joins TRBV12-3 or TRBV12-4 to TRBJ2-5, with TRBD2 matching over 13 bases. Sequencing was carried out using sorted CD4+, CD8+, or CD8+CD57+ T cells (not recorded which) from PBMCs. The CDR3 loop reads CASSMGLAGRGETQYF. The CDR3 DNA sequence: TGTGCCAGCAGTATGGGACTAGCGGGGCGGGGGGAGACCCAGTACTTC.